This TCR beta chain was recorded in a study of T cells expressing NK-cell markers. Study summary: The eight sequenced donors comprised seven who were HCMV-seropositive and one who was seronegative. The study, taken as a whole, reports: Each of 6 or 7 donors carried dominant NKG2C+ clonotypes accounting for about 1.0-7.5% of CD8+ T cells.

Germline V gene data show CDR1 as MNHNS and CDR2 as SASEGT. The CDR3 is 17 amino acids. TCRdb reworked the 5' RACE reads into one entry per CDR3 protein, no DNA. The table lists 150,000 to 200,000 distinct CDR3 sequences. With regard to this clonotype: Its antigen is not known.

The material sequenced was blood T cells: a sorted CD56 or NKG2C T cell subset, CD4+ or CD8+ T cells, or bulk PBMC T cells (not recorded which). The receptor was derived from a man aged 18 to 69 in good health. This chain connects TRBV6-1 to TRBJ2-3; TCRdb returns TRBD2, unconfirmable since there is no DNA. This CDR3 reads CASSSPGLAGITDTQYF.